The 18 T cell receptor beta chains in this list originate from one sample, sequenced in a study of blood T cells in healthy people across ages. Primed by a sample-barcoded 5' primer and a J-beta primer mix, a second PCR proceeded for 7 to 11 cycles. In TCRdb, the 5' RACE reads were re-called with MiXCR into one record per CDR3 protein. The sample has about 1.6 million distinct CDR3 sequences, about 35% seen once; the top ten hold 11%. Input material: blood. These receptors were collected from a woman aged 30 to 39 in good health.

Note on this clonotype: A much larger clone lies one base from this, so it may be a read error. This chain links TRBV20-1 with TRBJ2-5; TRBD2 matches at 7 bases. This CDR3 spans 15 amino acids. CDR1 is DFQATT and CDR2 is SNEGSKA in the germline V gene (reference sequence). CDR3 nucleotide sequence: TGCAGTGCTAGAGATCCATGGGGGAGGGGAGAGACCCGGTACTTC. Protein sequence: CSARDPWGRGETRYF.

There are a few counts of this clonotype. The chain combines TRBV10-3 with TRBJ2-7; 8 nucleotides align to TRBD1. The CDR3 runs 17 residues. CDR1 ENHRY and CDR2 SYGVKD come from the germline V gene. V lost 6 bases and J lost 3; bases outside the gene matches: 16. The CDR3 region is CAISRGQGPSAGYEQYF. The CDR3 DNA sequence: TGTGCCATCAGCCGCGGACAGGGTCCCTCGGCTGGCTACGAGCAGTACTTC.

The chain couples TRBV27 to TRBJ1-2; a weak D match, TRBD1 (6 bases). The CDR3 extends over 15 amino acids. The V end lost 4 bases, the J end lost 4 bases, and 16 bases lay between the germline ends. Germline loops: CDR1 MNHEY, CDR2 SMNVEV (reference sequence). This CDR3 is CASSSLTGFPYGYTF. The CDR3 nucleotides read TGTGCCAGCAGTTCACTTACAGGGTTCCCCTATGGCTACACCTTC.

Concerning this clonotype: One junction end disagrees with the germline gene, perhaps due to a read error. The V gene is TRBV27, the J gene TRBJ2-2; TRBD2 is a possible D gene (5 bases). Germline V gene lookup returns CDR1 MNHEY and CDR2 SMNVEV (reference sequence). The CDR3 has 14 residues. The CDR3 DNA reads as TGTGCCAGCGGTTTAGACTACCGAACCGGGGAGCTGTTTTTT. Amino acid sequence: CASGLDYRTGELFF.

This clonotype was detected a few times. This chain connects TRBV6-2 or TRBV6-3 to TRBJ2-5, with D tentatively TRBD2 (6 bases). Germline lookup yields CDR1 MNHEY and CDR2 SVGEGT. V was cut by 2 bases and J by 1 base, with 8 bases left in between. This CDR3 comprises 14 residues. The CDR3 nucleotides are TGTGCCAGCAGTTACCCGACTAGCCAAGAGACCCAGTACTTC. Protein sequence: CASSYPTSQETQYF.

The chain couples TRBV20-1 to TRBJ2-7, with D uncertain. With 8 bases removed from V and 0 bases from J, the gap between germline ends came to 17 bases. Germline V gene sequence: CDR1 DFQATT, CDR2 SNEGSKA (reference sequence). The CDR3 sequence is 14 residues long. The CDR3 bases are TGCAGTCTATTAGGCCCACGGAGCTCCTACGAGCAGTACTTC. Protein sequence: CSLLGPRSSYEQYF.

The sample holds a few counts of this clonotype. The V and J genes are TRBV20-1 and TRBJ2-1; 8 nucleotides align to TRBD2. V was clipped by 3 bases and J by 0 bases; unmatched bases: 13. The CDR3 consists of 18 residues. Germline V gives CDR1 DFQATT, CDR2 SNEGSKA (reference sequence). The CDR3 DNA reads TGCAGTGCTAGCTATGCCGGACTAGCCGGGGGCTCCTACAATGAGCAGTTCTTC. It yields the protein CSASYAGLAGGSYNEQFF.

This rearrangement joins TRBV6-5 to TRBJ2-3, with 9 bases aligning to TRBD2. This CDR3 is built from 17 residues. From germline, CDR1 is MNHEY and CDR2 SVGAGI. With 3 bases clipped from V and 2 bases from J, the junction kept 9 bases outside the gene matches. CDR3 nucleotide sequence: TGTGCCAGCAGTTATAGCGGGAGAAACAATAACACAGATACGCAGTATTTT. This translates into CASSYSGRNNNTDTQYF.

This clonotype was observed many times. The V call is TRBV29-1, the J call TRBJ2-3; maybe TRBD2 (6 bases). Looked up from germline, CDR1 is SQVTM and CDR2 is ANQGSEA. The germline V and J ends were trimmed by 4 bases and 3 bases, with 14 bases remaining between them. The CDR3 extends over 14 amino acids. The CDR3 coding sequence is TGCAGCGTTGTGTTCGGGAGATTGACAGATACGCAGTATTTT. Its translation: CSVVFGRLTDTQYF.

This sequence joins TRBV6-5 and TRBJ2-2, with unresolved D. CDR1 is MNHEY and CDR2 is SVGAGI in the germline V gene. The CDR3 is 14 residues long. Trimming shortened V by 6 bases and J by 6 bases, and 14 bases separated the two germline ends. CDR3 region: CASSPASASGELFF. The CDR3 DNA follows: TGTGCCAGCAGCCCCGCTTCGGCGTCCGGGGAGCTGTTTTTT.

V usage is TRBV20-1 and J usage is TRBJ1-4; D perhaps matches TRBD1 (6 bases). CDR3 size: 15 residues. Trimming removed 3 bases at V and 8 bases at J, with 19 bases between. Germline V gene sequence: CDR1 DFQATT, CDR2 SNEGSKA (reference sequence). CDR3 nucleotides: TGCAGTGCTAGTATCATGGGGCCAGGGGCAGAAAAACTGTTTTTT. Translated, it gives CSASIMGPGAEKLFF.

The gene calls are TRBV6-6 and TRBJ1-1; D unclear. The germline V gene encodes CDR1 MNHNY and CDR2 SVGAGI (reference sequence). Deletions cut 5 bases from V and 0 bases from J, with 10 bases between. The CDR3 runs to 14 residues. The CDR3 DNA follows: TGTGCCAGCAGTGAGCCTAATATGAACACTGAAGCTTTCTTT. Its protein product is CASSEPNMNTEAFF.

In DNA, the CDR3 is TGCAGTGCTAGAGATTACCAGGGTTTAATGGGGTACAATGAGCAGTTCTTC. Translating gives CSARDYQGLMGYNEQFF. The chain links TRBV20-1 to TRBJ2-1; a weak D match, TRBD1 (5 bases). The CDR3 runs to 17 residues. V was cut by 0 bases and J by 4 bases, with 19 bases left in between. The germline CDR1 and CDR2 sequences are DFQATT and SNEGSKA (reference sequence).

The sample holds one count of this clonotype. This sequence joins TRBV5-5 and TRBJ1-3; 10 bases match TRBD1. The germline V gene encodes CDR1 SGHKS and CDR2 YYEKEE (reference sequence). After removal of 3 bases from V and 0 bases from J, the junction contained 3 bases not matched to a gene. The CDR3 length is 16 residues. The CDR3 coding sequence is TGTGCCAGCAGCTGGGACAGGGGATCCTCTGGAAACACCATATATTTT. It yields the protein CASSWDRGSSGNTIYF.

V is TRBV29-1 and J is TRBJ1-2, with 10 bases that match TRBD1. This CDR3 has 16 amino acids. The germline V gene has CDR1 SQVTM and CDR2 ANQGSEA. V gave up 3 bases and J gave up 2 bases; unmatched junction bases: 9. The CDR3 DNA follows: TGCAGCGTTGACTCCGGGGGGACAGGGGTAAACTATGGCTACACCTTC. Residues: CSVDSGGTGVNYGYTF.

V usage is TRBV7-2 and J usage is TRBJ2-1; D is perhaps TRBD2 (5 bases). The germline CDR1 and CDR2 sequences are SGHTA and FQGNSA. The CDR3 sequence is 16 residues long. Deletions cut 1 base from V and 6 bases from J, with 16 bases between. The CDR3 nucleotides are TGTGCCAGCAGCTTAGTTTCCGGACTCCCATCCAATGAGCAGTTCTTC. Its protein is CASSLVSGLPSNEQFF.

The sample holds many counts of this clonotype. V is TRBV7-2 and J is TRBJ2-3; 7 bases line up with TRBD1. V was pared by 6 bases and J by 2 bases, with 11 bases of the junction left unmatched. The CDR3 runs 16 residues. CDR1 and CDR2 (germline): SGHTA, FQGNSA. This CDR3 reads CASSLEGGRFTDTQYF. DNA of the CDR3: TGTGCCAGCAGTCTGGAAGGGGGCCGTTTCACAGATACGCAGTATTTT.

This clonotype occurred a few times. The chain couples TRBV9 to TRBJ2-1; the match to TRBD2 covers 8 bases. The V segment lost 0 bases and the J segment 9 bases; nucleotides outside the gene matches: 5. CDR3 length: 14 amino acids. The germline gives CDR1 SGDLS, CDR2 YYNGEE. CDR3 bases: TGTGCCAGCAGCGTAGGTATCGGGAGGGGTGAGCAGTTCTTC. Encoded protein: CASSVGIGRGEQFF.